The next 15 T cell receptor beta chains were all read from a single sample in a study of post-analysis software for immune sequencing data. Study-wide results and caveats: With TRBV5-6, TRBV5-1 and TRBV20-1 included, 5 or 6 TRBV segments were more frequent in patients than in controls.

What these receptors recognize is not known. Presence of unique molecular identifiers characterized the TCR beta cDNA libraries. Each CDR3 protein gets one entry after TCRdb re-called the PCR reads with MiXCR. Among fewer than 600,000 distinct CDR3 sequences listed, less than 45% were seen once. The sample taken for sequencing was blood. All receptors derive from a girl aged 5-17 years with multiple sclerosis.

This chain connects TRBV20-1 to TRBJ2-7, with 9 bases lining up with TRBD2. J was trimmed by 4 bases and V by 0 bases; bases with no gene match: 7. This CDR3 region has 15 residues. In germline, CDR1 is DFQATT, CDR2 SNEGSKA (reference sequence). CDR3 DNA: TGCAGTGCTAGAGAAAGGACTAGCGACGGGTACGAGCAGTACTTC. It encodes CSARERTSDGYEQYF.

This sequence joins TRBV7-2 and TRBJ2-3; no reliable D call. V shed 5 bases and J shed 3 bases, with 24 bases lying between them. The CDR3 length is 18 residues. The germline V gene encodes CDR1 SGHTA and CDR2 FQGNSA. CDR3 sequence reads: CASSHPPVRVRATDTQYF. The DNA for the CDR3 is TGTGCCAGCAGCCACCCCCCGGTTAGGGTAAGGGCTACAGATACGCAGTATTTT.

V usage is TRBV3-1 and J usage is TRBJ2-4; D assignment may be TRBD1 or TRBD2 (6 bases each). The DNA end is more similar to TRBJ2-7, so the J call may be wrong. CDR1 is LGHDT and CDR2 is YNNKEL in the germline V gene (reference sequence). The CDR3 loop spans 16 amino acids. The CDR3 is CASSQDQEGGTYEQYF. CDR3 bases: TGTGCCAGCAGCCAAGATCAGGAGGGGGGAACCTACGAGCAGTACTTC.

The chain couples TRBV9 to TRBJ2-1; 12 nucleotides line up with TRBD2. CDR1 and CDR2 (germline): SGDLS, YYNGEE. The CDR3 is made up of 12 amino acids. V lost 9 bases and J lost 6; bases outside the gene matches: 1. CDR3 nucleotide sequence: TGTGCCACGGGACTAGCGGGCAATGAGCAGTTCTTC. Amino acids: CATGLAGNEQFF.

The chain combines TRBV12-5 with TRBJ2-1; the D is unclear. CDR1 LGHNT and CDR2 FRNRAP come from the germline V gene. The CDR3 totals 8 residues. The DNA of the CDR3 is TGTGAACGTTATGAGCAGTTCTTC. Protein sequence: CERYEQFF.

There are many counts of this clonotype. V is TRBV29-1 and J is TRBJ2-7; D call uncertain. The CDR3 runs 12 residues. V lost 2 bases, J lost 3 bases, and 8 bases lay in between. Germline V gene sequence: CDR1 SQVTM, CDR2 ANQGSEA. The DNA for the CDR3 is TGCAGCGTTGAAAGCCCACACTACGAGCAGTACTTC. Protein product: CSVESPHYEQYF.

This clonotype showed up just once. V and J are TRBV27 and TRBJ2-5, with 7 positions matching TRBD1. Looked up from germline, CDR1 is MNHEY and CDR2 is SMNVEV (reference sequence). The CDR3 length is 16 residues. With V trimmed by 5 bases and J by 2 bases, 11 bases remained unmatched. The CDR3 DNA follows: TGTGCCAGCAGTCCCCGACAGGGAAGGTGGCAAGAGACCCAGTACTTC. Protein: CASSPRQGRWQETQYF.

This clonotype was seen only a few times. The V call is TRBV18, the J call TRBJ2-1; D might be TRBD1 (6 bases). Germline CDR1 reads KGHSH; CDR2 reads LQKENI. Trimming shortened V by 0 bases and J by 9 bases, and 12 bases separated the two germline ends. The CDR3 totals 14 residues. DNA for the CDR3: TGTGCCAGCTCACCACCTATGGAAGGGGGTGAGCAGTTCTTC. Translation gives CASSPPMEGGEQFF.

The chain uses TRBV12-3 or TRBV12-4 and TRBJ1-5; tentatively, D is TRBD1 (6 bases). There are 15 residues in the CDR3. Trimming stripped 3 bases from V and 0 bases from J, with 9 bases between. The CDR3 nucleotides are TGTGCCAGCAGTTTTGGCAGGGGTAGCAATCAGCCCCAGCATTTT. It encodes CASSFGRGSNQPQHF.

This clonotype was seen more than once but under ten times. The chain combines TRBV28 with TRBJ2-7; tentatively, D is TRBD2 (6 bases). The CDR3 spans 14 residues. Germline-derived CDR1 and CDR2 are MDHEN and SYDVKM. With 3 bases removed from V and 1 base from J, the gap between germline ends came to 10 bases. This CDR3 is CASSFGGTSYEQYF. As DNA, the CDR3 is TGTGCCAGCAGTTTTGGCGGGACTTCCTACGAGCAGTACTTC.

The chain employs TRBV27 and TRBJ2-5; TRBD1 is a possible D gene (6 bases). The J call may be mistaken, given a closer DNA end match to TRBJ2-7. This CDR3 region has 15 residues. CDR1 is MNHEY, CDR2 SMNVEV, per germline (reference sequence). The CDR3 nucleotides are TGTGCCAGCAGCTCTAGGGGACACAAACACTACGAGCAGTACTTC. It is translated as CASSSRGHKHYEQYF.

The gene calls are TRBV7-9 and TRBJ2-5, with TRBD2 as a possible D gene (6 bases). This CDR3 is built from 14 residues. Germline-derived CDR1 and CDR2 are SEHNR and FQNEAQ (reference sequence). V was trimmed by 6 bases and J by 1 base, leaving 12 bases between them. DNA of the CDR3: TGTGCCAGCAGACAAGACGGGAGCCAAGAGACCCAGTACTTC. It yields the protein CASRQDGSQETQYF.

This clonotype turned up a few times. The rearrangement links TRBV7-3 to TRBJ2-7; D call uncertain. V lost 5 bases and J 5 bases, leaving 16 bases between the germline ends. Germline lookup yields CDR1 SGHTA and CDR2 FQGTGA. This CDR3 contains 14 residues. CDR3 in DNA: TGTGCCAGCAGCCCGGACCACTTCTACCACGAGCAGTACTTC. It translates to CASSPDHFYHEQYF.

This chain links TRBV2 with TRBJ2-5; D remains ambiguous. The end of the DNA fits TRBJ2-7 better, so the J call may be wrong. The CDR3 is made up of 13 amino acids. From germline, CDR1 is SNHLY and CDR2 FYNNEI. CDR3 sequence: CASSETETYEQYF. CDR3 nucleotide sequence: TGTGCCAGCAGTGAAACAGAGACCTACGAGCAGTACTTC.

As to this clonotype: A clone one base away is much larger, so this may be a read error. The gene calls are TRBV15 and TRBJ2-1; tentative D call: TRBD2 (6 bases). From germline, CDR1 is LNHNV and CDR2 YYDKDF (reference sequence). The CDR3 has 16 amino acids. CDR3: CATSEIGRGQNNKQFF. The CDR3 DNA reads TGTGCCACCAGCGAGATAGGGCGGGGTCAAAACAATAAGCAGTTCTTC.